The 8 T cell receptor beta chains in this list originate from one sample, sequenced in a study of blood T cell repertoires in COVID-19 (dated by TCRdb to about 2020). The receptor library was made with the immunoSEQ multiplex PCR assay. TCRdb took this table from immuneACCESS and kept in-frame rearrangements with V and J called. Such tables lack part of the clones; where checked against another copy, unresolved V genes explain under half of the gap, and the rest is unexplained. The sample table shows 150,000 to 200,000 clones, and 80% to 90% are seen once. The top ten constitute approximately 2% of the sample. The sample taken for sequencing was peripheral blood. The receptors were sampled from a man aged 18 to 30 who had recovered from COVID-19.

This clone was seen only a few times. The rearrangement uses TRBV9 and TRBJ2-5, with 8 bases that match TRBD2. Germline assignment: CDR1 SGDLS and CDR2 YYNGEE. CDR3 size: 15 residues. J lost 4 bases, V lost 3 bases, and 8 bases had no gene match. Here the CDR3 reads CASSARGGTVETQYF. CDR3 coding DNA: TGTGCCAGCAGCGCCCGGGGGGGGACGGTAGAGACCCAGTACTTC. Combining the CDR3 with reference TRBV9 and TRBJ2-5 gives the whole variable domain DSGVTQTPKHLITATGQRVTLRCSPRSGDLSVYWYQQSLDQGLQFLIQYYNGEERAKGNILERFSAQQFPDLHSELNLSSLELGDSALYFCASSARGGTVETQYFGPGTRLLVL.

The chain links TRBV2 to TRBJ2-1, with a tentative D call TRBD2 (5 bases). V was trimmed by 8 bases and J by 0 bases, leaving 11 bases between them. Germline V gives CDR1 SNHLY, CDR2 FYNNEI. The CDR3 contains 14 residues. CDR3 region: CASGLAPSYNEQFF. The CDR3 bases are TGTGCCAGCGGGTTAGCGCCCTCCTACAATGAGCAGTTCTTC. The complete variable domain, with remaining parts taken from reference TRBV2 and TRBJ2-1, reads EPEVTQTPSHQVTQMGQEVILRCVPISNHLYFYWYRQILGQKVEFLVSFYNNEISEKSEIFDDQFSVERPDGSNFTLKIRSTKLEDSAMYFCASGLAPSYNEQFFGPGTRLTVL.

This clone came up once. This CDR3 reads CASSPESGSYNEQFF. DNA for the CDR3: TGTGCCAGCTCACCAGAGAGCGGGTCCTACAATGAGCAGTTCTTC. The rearrangement links TRBV18 to TRBJ2-1; weak D call: TRBD2 (6 bases). The V gene's germline CDR1 is KGHSH and CDR2 LQKENI. Trimming pared 2 bases from V and 1 base from J, leaving 9 bases between. This CDR3 has 15 residues.

This clone was observed once. This chain links TRBV7-8 with TRBJ2-7, with 11 bases aligning to TRBD2. Trimming at V came to 5 bases and at J to 6 bases, leaving 6 bases not matched to a gene. Germline CDR1 SGHVS, CDR2 FQNEAQ. The CDR3 length is 14 residues. The CDR3 nucleotides read TGTGCCAGCAGCGCATCCGGGACTAGCGGCGAGCAGTACTTC. It is translated as CASSASGTSGEQYF.

The V gene is TRBV4-1, the J gene TRBJ1-4; TRBD1 matches at 8 bases. Germline assignment: CDR1 MGHRA and CDR2 YSYEKL. The CDR3 runs to 15 residues. Trimming cost V 1 base and J 8 bases; bases outside gene matches: 6. For the CDR3, the DNA is TGCGCCAGCAGCCAAGCCCAGGGGGCGGGGGAAAAACTGTTTTTT. It encodes CASSQAQGAGEKLFF.

The chain uses TRBV29-1 and TRBJ1-1; D is undetermined. Germline loops: CDR1 SQVTM, CDR2 ANQGSEA. The CDR3 sequence is 11 residues long. V was trimmed by 1 base and J by 4 bases, leaving 4 bases between them. This chain's CDR3 is CSVEVRTEAFF. The CDR3 nucleotides read TGCAGCGTTGAAGTCCGCACTGAAGCTTTCTTT.

V usage is TRBV3-1 (or the pseudogene TRBV3-2) and J usage is TRBJ2-5; 11 positions agree with TRBD2. Germline loops: CDR1 LGHDT, CDR2 YNNKEL (reference sequence). The V segment lost 1 base and the J segment 5 bases; nucleotides outside the gene matches: 12. The CDR3 is 18 residues long. The CDR3 sequence is CASSQVLAGGLSSETQYF. CDR3 sequence (DNA): TGTGCCAGCAGCCAAGTGCTAGCGGGAGGTTTAAGTAGTGAGACCCAGTACTTC.

J is TRBJ1-1 and V is TRBV27, with D possibly TRBD1 on 6 matching bases. The CDR3 contains 13 residues. With 6 bases removed from V and 8 bases from J, the gap between germline ends came to 16 bases. Germline lookup yields CDR1 MNHEY and CDR2 SMNVEV (reference sequence). CDR3 amino acids: CASSRVAGEEAFF. The CDR3 region has the DNA TGTGCCAGCAGCAGGGTAGCAGGGGAGGAAGCTTTCTTT.